A selection of T cell receptor beta chains follows, all from one sample in a study of blood T cell repertoires in COVID-19. Data came from immunoSEQ multiplex PCR; TCRdb stores just in-frame clones and leaves some out. The sample carries just over 150,000 clones, 65% to 90% recorded once. Sequenced input: peripheral blood. The source is a woman between 50 and 59 years old with acute or convalescent COVID-19. CDR3s leave out the opening cysteine and the closing phenylalanine or tryptophan. The D gene is left open where the match is weak. The size field is filled for only some rows; it gives once, few, many or a size class.

V gene: TRBV6-5; clone size: few; D gene: TRBD1; J gene: TRBJ2-7; CDR3 protein: ASRRGRWDYEQY
V gene: TRBV9; clone size: NA; D gene: TRBD2; J gene: TRBJ2-2; CDR3 protein: ASSPGLAGEGTGELF
V gene: TRBV6-5; clone size: NA; D gene: NA; J gene: TRBJ1-2; CDR3 protein: ATQEAGMDYGYT
V gene: TRBV29-1; clone size: NA; D gene: TRBD1; J gene: TRBJ2-7; CDR3 protein: SVWTGGIYEQY
V gene: TRBV29-1; clone size: NA; D gene: TRBD1; J gene: TRBJ1-5; CDR3 protein: SVIGGGQPQH
V gene: TRBV4-2; clone size: NA; D gene: NA; J gene: TRBJ1-2; CDR3 protein: ASSPEDGGFYGYT
V gene: TRBV6-2/TRBV6-3; clone size: NA; D gene: NA; J gene: TRBJ1-6; CDR3 protein: ASSGPTNRESPLH
V gene: TRBV20-1; clone size: NA; D gene: TRBD2; J gene: TRBJ2-3; CDR3 protein: SASASGGVGEITDTQY
V gene: TRBV6-5; clone size: NA; D gene: TRBD2; J gene: TRBJ2-7; CDR3 protein: ASSYRSSGSEQY
V gene: TRBV19; clone size: NA; D gene: NA; J gene: TRBJ1-2; CDR3 protein: ASSHGRNYGYT
V gene: TRBV5-1; clone size: NA; D gene: NA; J gene: TRBJ2-2; CDR3 protein: ASSPRGGLLPGELF